A single sample is the source of the 28 T cell receptor beta chains below, sequenced in a study of T-cell memory formation after mild COVID-19. TCRdb ran MiXCR on the 5' RACE reads and lists one entry per CDR3 protein. The table includes just under 150,000 distinct CDR3 sequences, 15% to 20% detected once. Sequencing was performed on PBMCs or a T cell subset sorted from them (not recorded which). The receptors were sampled from an adult woman who had mild COVID-19 (a few samples of this study predate the infection). Cell type and time point are not known.

The CDR3 loop reads CASSVGVMNTEAFF. CDR3 sequence (DNA): TGTGCCAGCAGCGTAGGGGTCATGAACACTGAAGCTTTCTTT. The genes are TRBV9 and TRBJ1-1; no clear D. There are 14 residues in the CDR3. The V gene lost 0 bases and the J gene lost 0 bases, with 6 bases spanning the gap. Germline CDR1 SGDLS, CDR2 YYNGEE.

The table lists this clonotype with a few counts. The chain couples TRBV14 to TRBJ1-6, with TRBD1 identical over 7 bases. V gave up 4 bases and J gave up 7 bases; unmatched junction bases: 4. Germline V gene sequence: CDR1 SGHDN, CDR2 FVKESK. This CDR3 contains 14 residues. The CDR3 sequence: CASSRDRGNSPLHF. In DNA, the CDR3 is TGTGCCAGCAGCCGGGACAGAGGAAATTCACCCCTCCACTTT.

This clonotype has only a few counts. The chain has TRBV7-9 and TRBJ2-3; 9 bases map to TRBD2. The CDR3 totals 16 residues. CDR1 and CDR2 (germline): SEHNR, FQNEAQ (reference sequence). The ends lost 2 bases at V and 4 bases at J; junction bases unmatched: 7. Here the CDR3 reads CASSLFSGSFADTQYF. The CDR3, as DNA: TGTGCCAGCAGCTTATTTAGCGGGAGTTTCGCAGATACGCAGTATTTT.

The table lists this clonotype with a few counts. The chain recombines TRBV18 with TRBJ2-3; D is unclear. The CDR3 contains 14 residues. The V end lost 5 bases, the J end lost 3 bases, and 12 bases lay between the germline ends. The germline V gene encodes CDR1 KGHSH and CDR2 LQKENI. Written as DNA, the CDR3 is TGTGCCAGCTCATCACACCAAGGGACAGATACGCAGTATTTT. Amino acids: CASSSHQGTDTQYF.

This clonotype was detected only a few times. The rearrangement uses TRBV6-6 and TRBJ1-1; TRBD1 is a possible D gene (6 bases). CDR1 MNHNY and CDR2 SVGAGI come from the germline V gene (reference sequence). The CDR3 totals 18 residues. V lost 7 bases and J lost 4, with 28 bases in between. CDR3: CASTRTYQGIRQSTEAFF. CDR3 nucleotide sequence: TGTGCCAGCACCCGAACGTATCAGGGGATCCGACAGAGCACTGAAGCTTTCTTT.

This clonotype occurred a few times. J is TRBJ2-3 and V is TRBV7-3; TRBD2 aligns across 9 bases. Per germline, CDR1 SGHTA and CDR2 FQGTGA. V was clipped by 5 bases and J by 8 bases; unmatched bases: 14. The CDR3 contains 16 residues. In nucleotides, the CDR3 is TGTGCCAGCAGCCAACAGGGGAGCGGGAGGATAGGTACGCAGTATTTT. Encoded protein: CASSQQGSGRIGTQYF.

The rearrangement links TRBV7-6 to TRBJ2-5; TRBD1 might be the D (6 bases). CDR1 is SGHVS, CDR2 FNYEAQ, per germline. The CDR3 length is 16 residues. V lost 2 bases to trimming and J lost 2 bases, with 15 bases between them. The DNA for the CDR3 is TGTGCCAGCAGCTTACCCTACAGGGCAGATCAAGAGACCCAGTACTTC. Its protein product is CASSLPYRADQETQYF.

Ten or more counts support this clonotype. The rearrangement links TRBV9 to TRBJ2-7; maybe TRBD2 (5 bases). Trimming stripped 4 bases from V and 5 bases from J, with 16 bases between. Germline V gene sequence: CDR1 SGDLS, CDR2 YYNGEE. This CDR3 comprises 14 residues. This CDR3 reads CASSLGLLSHEQYF. The CDR3, as DNA: TGTGCCAGCAGCCTAGGACTTCTAAGTCACGAGCAGTACTTC.

The chain carries TRBV5-1 and TRBJ1-5, with D possibly being TRBD1 (5 bases). The ends were cut back, 3 bases at V and 4 bases at J, with 8 bases in the middle. Per the germline V gene, CDR1 is SGHRS and CDR2 is YFSETQ. This CDR3 spans 13 amino acids. CDR3 residues: CASSSGPNQPQHF. The CDR3 DNA follows: TGCGCCAGCAGCTCGGGACCTAATCAGCCCCAGCATTTT.

V gene TRBV5-1 combines with J gene TRBJ2-7; tentative D call: TRBD2 (5 bases). Germline lookup yields CDR1 SGHRS and CDR2 YFSETQ. The CDR3 covers 14 residues. V lost 5 bases and J lost 7, with 19 bases in between. Here the CDR3 reads CASRRSDSLGEQYF. The CDR3 DNA is TGCGCCAGCAGACGTTCGGACTCCCTGGGGGAGCAGTACTTC.

The J gene is TRBJ2-3, the V gene TRBV29-1; 12 bases match TRBD2. Trimming took 5 bases from V and 6 from J; bases not matched to a gene: 6. Germline V CDR1 and CDR2: SQVTM, ANQGSEA. The CDR3 runs to 14 residues. CDR3 sequence reads: CSVTTSGSPDTQYF. The CDR3 nucleotides read TGCAGCGTTACGACTAGCGGGAGCCCTGATACGCAGTATTTT.

This clonotype was picked up a small number of times. V gene TRBV5-1 combines with J gene TRBJ2-3; TRBD1 matches at 9 bases. The CDR3 runs to 15 residues. The J segment lost 9 bases and the V segment lost 0 bases, leaving 8 bases of the junction unmatched. Per the germline V gene, CDR1 is SGHRS and CDR2 is YFSETQ. In DNA form, the CDR3 reads TGCGCCAGCAGCTTGGGCGGGACAGGGAAGGAGACGCAGTATTTT. Protein sequence: CASSLGGTGKETQYF.

J is TRBJ2-4 and V is TRBV20-1, with D hard to call. V dropped 3 bases and J dropped 0 bases, with 15 bases sitting between them. Germline V gene lookup returns CDR1 DFQATT and CDR2 SNEGSKA (reference sequence). The CDR3 has 16 residues. The CDR3 is CSARPRPVGAKNIQYF. The CDR3, as DNA: TGCAGTGCTAGGCCTAGACCGGTGGGAGCCAAAAACATTCAGTACTTC.

J is TRBJ1-6 and V is TRBV20-1; possible D gene TRBD1, 5 bases. Between the trimmed V and J ends, which lost 6 bases and 10 bases, there was a span of 16 bases. The length of the CDR3 is 13 residues. Germline CDR1 and CDR2: DFQATT and SNEGSKA (reference sequence). CDR3 DNA sequence: TGCAGTGCCCTGTCCAGGGTCGACTCACCCCTCCACTTT. Protein product: CSALSRVDSPLHF.

This clonotype was detected only a few times. The chain couples TRBV27 to TRBJ2-1; 12 nucleotides agree with TRBD2. The CDR3 loop spans 17 amino acids. V lost 6 bases, J lost 0 bases, and 6 bases stayed unmatched. In germline, CDR1 is MNHEY, CDR2 SMNVEV (reference sequence). CDR3 in amino acids: CASRGLAGPSSYNEQFF. CDR3 DNA sequence: TGTGCCAGCAGGGGACTAGCGGGCCCGAGCTCCTACAATGAGCAGTTCTTC.

This clonotype was observed a few times. The CDR3 DNA follows: TGTGCCAGCACCATGGGACTAGCGGGAATCTACGAGCAGTACTTC. Amino acid sequence: CASTMGLAGIYEQYF. V usage is TRBV7-2 and J usage is TRBJ2-7; 13 bases are a match to TRBD2. V shed 7 bases and J 3 bases; nucleotides not matched to a gene: 6. This CDR3 spans 15 amino acids. Germline V gene lookup returns CDR1 SGHTA and CDR2 FQGNSA.

The chain's CDR3 is CSAVSTVSSNQPQHF. The CDR3 nucleotides read TGCAGTGCTGTATCGACCGTTAGTAGCAATCAGCCCCAGCATTTT. The chain joins TRBV20-1 to TRBJ1-5, with unresolved D. The V end lost 5 bases, the J end lost 0 bases, and 14 bases lay between the germline ends. Germline CDR1 and CDR2: DFQATT and SNEGSKA (reference sequence). This CDR3 has 15 amino acids.

The V call is TRBV5-1, the J call TRBJ2-2, with 7 bases lining up with TRBD1. The CDR3 totals 15 residues. V gave up 4 bases and J gave up 2 bases; unmatched junction bases: 5. Germline V gene data show CDR1 as SGHRS and CDR2 as YFSETQ. The CDR3 sequence is CASSTDRANTGELFF. For the CDR3, the DNA is TGCGCCAGCAGCACTGACAGGGCAAACACCGGGGAGCTGTTTTTT.

V usage is TRBV5-4 and J usage is TRBJ2-1; 9 positions agree with TRBD2. Germline CDR1 SGHNT, CDR2 YYREEE (reference sequence). After removal of 5 bases from V and 2 bases from J, the junction contained 5 bases not matched to a gene. The CDR3 is 15 amino acids. DNA of the CDR3: TGTGCCAGCAGGGTTAGCGGGGGAACCTACAATGAGCAGTTCTTC. This translates into CASRVSGGTYNEQFF.

This clonotype was observed a few times. The chain recombines TRBV9 with TRBJ2-1; 8 bases map to TRBD1. V gave up 4 bases and J gave up 8 bases; unmatched junction bases: 8. Germline CDR1 SGDLS, CDR2 YYNGEE. The CDR3 totals 14 residues. CDR3 nucleotide sequence: TGTGCCAGCAGCCATAGACAGGGGTATGATGAGCAGTTCTTC. It encodes CASSHRQGYDEQFF.

This clonotype has just a few counts. This chain joins TRBV7-9 and TRBJ2-1; 8 bases match TRBD1. Germline CDR1 reads SEHNR; CDR2 reads FQNEAQ (reference sequence). The CDR3 extends over 15 amino acids. V was clipped by 1 base and J by 6 bases; unmatched bases: 5. CDR3 nucleotide sequence: TGTGCCAGCAGCTTAGGACAGGGGCCCTTCAATGAGCAGTTCTTC. This codes for CASSLGQGPFNEQFF.

The table lists this clonotype with a few counts. The chain couples TRBV6-2 or TRBV6-3 to TRBJ2-3, with D perhaps TRBD2 (6 bases). The CDR3 consists of 15 residues. The germline V gene has CDR1 MNHEY and CDR2 SVGEGT. The germline V and J ends were trimmed by 0 bases and 4 bases, with 11 bases remaining between them. CDR3 DNA: TGTGCCAGCAGTTACTCGTCGGGAGTTCCAGATACGCAGTATTTT. It codes for CASSYSSGVPDTQYF.

The chain joins TRBV20-1 to TRBJ1-1, with a tentative D call TRBD1 (6 bases). In germline, CDR1 is DFQATT, CDR2 SNEGSKA (reference sequence). Trimming removed 3 bases from V and 7 bases from J, with 15 bases in between. This CDR3 contains 13 residues. CDR3 loop: CSASDGGGREAFF. The CDR3 DNA follows: TGCAGTGCTAGCGATGGTGGGGGCCGTGAAGCTTTCTTT.

This rearrangement joins TRBV18 to TRBJ2-2; 7 nucleotides match TRBD1. The CDR3 has 13 amino acids. Trimming removed 6 bases from V and 5 bases from J; junction bases left unmatched: 3. Germline loops: CDR1 KGHSH, CDR2 LQKENI. The CDR3 coding sequence is TGTGCCAGCTCGTCGGACAGGACCGGGGAGCTGTTTTTT. Protein sequence: CASSSDRTGELFF.

J is TRBJ2-7 and V is TRBV7-9; D might be TRBD2 (5 bases). The CDR3 length is 14 residues. Trimming took off 1 base at V and 4 bases at J, with 11 bases between the two ends. Germline CDR1 and CDR2: SEHNR and FQNEAQ (reference sequence). For the CDR3, the DNA is TGTGCCAGCAGCTTAGGTGGGGAGTGGTACGAGCAGTACTTC. Translating it yields CASSLGGEWYEQYF.

A few counts support this clonotype. Here the CDR3 DNA reads TGCGCCAGCAGCCTGGACCCCTCCGGGACAGATACAATCGAGCAGTACTTC. Translation gives CASSLDPSGTDTIEQYF. The J gene is TRBJ2-7, the V gene TRBV5-1, with 7 bases identical to TRBD1. The CDR3 is 17 amino acids. The V gene end was trimmed by 4 bases and the J gene end by 6 bases; junction bases not matched to a gene: 19. CDR1 is SGHRS, CDR2 YFSETQ, per germline.

The rearrangement links TRBV9 to TRBJ2-3; perhaps TRBD1 as D (6 bases). The CDR3 has 16 residues. Trimming removed 1 base at V and 2 bases at J, with 14 bases between. Per the germline V gene, CDR1 is SGDLS and CDR2 is YYNGEE. The CDR3 DNA reads TGTGCCAGCAGCGTACTACCGGGACAATTCACAGATACGCAGTATTTT. Translated: CASSVLPGQFTDTQYF.

The genes are TRBV30 and TRBJ2-3; weak D call: TRBD1 (6 bases). This CDR3 region has 15 residues. The V and J ends lost 2 bases and 3 bases respectively, with 15 bases between them. CDR1 and CDR2 (germline): GTSNPN, SVGIG (reference sequence). CDR3 sequence reads: CAWSPRGLVTDTQYF. The DNA of the CDR3 is TGTGCCTGGAGTCCTAGGGGGTTAGTAACAGATACGCAGTATTTT.